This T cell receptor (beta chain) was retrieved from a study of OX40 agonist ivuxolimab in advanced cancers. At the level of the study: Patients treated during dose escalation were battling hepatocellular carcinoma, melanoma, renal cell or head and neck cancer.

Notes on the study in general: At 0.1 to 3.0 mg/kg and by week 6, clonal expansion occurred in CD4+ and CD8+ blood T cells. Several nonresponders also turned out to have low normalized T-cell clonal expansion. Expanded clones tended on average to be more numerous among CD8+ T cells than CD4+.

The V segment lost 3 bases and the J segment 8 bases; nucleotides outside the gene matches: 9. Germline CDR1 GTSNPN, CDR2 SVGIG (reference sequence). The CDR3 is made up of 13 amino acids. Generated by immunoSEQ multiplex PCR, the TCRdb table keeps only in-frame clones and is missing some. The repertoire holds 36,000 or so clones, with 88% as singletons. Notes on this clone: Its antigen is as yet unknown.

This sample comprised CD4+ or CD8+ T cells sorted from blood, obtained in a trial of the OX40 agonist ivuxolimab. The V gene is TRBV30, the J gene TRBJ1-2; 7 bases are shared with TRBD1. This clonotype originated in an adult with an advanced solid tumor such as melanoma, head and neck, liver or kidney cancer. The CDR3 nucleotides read TGTGCCTGGAGCCATAATTACAGGGGCGGCTACACCTTC. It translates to CAWSHNYRGGYTF.